This TCR beta chain was captured in a study of blood T cell repertoires in COVID-19. Per the authors' pipeline: Amplification of reference gene primers was used by the study to estimate nucleated cell counts. Profiled with immunoSEQ multiplex PCR; TCRdb holds only in-frame clones, not every one. Clonal size and the V and J genes are those of that table, whereas D and trimming came from the DNA. The table lists 150,000 to 200,000 clones, around nine tenths of them singletons, with around 2.7% in the top ten. CDR1 is SEHNR, CDR2 FQNEAQ, per germline (reference sequence). The CDR3 runs to 18 residues. V lost 2 bases, J lost 8 bases, and 15 bases stayed unmatched.

The chain is built from TRBV7-9 and TRBJ2-1; 10 nucleotides line up with TRBD2. Sample: peripheral blood. This sequence originates from a man between 40 and 49 years old with active or convalescent COVID-19. The CDR3, as DNA: TGTGCCAGCAGCTTAATCAGCGGGGGGGCTCTTTCTACCGATGAGCAGTTCTTC. Its protein is CASSLISGGALSTDEQFF. Drawing the rest from reference TRBV7-9 and TRBJ2-1, the complete variable domain is DTGVSQNPRHKITKRGQNVTFRCDPISEHNRLYWYRQTLGQGPEFLTYFQNEAQLEKSRLLSDRFSAERPKGSFSTLEIQRTEQGDSAMYLCASSLISGGALSTDEQFFGPGTRLTVL.